This T cell receptor (beta chain) was sequenced during a study of response to subunit inactivated influenza vaccine listed by TCRdb under 2018. Broadly, across the study: The study used deep quantitative T cell receptor repertoire profiling to track responses to a trivalent subunit inactivated influenza vaccine.

The receptor library was made with RT-PCR. Sequencing used an Illumina HiSeq 2500. TCRdb ran its own pipeline on the public reads, namely fastp trimming at Q25 and MiXCR clone calling, and kept in-frame beta chains. Each entry merges the rows of one CDR3 protein and shows their most common DNA and genes. This sample gives hundreds of thousands of distinct CDR3 sequences in total; 14% of them show up just once. The ten largest clonotypes hold approximately 7% of the sample. The full study reports these points: It was suggested by the authors that each seasonal influenza vaccination may recruit only a limited number of new T cells.

This clonotype has ten or more counts. Its antigen is not yet known. Base qualities are not provided; no much larger clone lies one nucleotide away. The germline V gene provides CDR1 SGHRS and CDR2 YFSETQ. V is trimmed back by 3 bases and J by 5 bases, and the junction contains 5 bases that no gene match accounts for. The CDR3 starts with the cysteine, ends with the phenylalanine, and has 15 residues. The only DNA kept is the CDR3, 45 bases in frame from the first base. The sequence joins TRBV5-1 to TRBJ2-1, with 10 bases in between that match TRBD1. The sequence derives from a man aged 45 to 65 who received an inactivated influenza vaccine. Donor details come from another sample of the same person, matched by shared clones. The material sequenced was PBMCs from blood, taken 14 to 15 days before vaccination. For the CDR3, the sequence is CASSWGDRGHNEQFF. The DNA reads TGCGCCAGCAGCTGGGGGGACAGGGGCCACAATGAGCAGTTCTTC.